The 29 T cell receptor beta chains given below trace back to one sample, sequenced in a study of blood T cells in healthy people across ages. A second PCR of roughly 7 to 11 cycles used a sample-barcoded 5' primer and a J-beta primer mix. In TCRdb, the 5' RACE reads were re-called with MiXCR into one record per CDR3 protein. The sample consists of 600,000 to 800,000 distinct CDR3 sequences, under 65% of them appearing once. Specimen: blood. These receptors were taken from an elderly woman in good health.

This chain connects TRBV6-2 or TRBV6-3 to TRBJ2-7; D is ambiguous. CDR1 and CDR2 from the germline V gene are MNHEY and SVGEGT. V was cut by 5 bases and J by 7 bases, with 18 bases left in between. The CDR3 sequence is 14 residues long. The CDR3 nucleotides are TGTGCCAGCAGTGACCGGACCGGATACAATGAGCAGTACTTC. Protein sequence: CASSDRTGYNEQYF.

As to this clonotype: A single base separates this from a much larger clone, so it may be a read error. The J gene is TRBJ2-3, the V gene TRBV20-1, with a tentative D call TRBD1 (5 bases). V lost 6 bases, J lost 2 bases, and 15 bases lay in between. Per germline, CDR1 DFQATT and CDR2 SNEGSKA (reference sequence). The CDR3 loop spans 14 amino acids. CDR3 nucleotides: TGCAGTGCAGGGGAAAAGGGCATCACAGATACGCAGTATTTT. It yields the protein CSAGEKGITDTQYF.

The chain combines TRBV27 with TRBJ1-4, with a tentative D call TRBD1 (6 bases). Germline V CDR1 and CDR2: MNHEY, SMNVEV (reference sequence). V lost 6 bases, J lost 7 bases, and 18 bases lay in between. The CDR3 is 15 residues long. In DNA form, the CDR3 reads TGTGCCAGCAGCCCTTTAGGACAGATTTCTGAAAAACTGTTTTTT. It yields the protein CASSPLGQISEKLFF.

This clonotype was seen only a few times. The V and J genes are TRBV11-1 and TRBJ2-3, with D maybe TRBD2 (6 bases). The CDR3 is 16 residues long. CDR1 and CDR2 (germline): SGHAT, FQDESV (reference sequence). Trimming removed 3 bases at V and 1 base at J, with 14 bases between. CDR3 nucleotide sequence: TGTGCCAGCAGCTTCTTAGCGGTCCTCGGCACAGATACGCAGTATTTT. Its protein is CASSFLAVLGTDTQYF.

As regards this clonotype: This may come from a read error, since a much larger clone is one base off. This chain links TRBV12-3 or TRBV12-4 with TRBJ2-3; possibly TRBD1 or TRBD2 for D (5 bases each). The V gene lost 6 bases and the J gene lost 4 bases, with 14 bases spanning the gap. CDR3 length: 14 residues. The CDR3 DNA sequence: TGTGCCAGCAGGACCGGAGAGGGGCCAGATACGCAGTATTTT. Translation: CASRTGEGPDTQYF.

Of note for this clonotype: A read error may explain this, as a much larger clone is one base away. This sequence joins TRBV7-2 and TRBJ2-5; D is uncertain. The germline CDR1 and CDR2 sequences are SGHTA and FQGNSA. Trimming cost V 5 bases and J 11 bases, with 21 bases left between them. The CDR3 consists of 14 residues. CDR3: CASSPPLRVHEQYF. DNA of the CDR3: TGTGCCAGCAGCCCCCCCCTGAGAGTCCATGAGCAGTACTTC.

To note about this clonotype: A read error may be the cause here, since a much bigger clone is one base away. The chain joins TRBV12-3 or TRBV12-4 to TRBJ2-3, with TRBD2 identical over 10 bases. The CDR3 runs to 14 residues. V shed 6 bases and J 4 bases; nucleotides not matched to a gene: 4. The CDR3 protein is CASRTSGIPDTQYF. CDR3 nucleotides: TGTGCCAGCAGAACTAGCGGGATCCCAGATACGCAGTATTTT.

This clonotype was counted at least ten times. The chain employs TRBV7-9 and TRBJ2-3; the match to TRBD1 covers 7 bases. Germline V gives CDR1 SEHNR, CDR2 FQNEAQ (reference sequence). The junction had 14 bases not matched to a gene; V was cut back by 5 bases and J by 0 bases. This CDR3 spans 18 amino acids. The CDR3 protein is CASSRFSTGVASTDTQYF. The CDR3 DNA reads as TGTGCCAGCAGCCGATTTAGCACAGGGGTGGCTAGCACAGATACGCAGTATTTT.

This clonotype was picked up many times. The chain is built from TRBV4-2 and TRBJ2-1; D possibly matches TRBD1 or TRBD2 (5 bases each). In germline, CDR1 is LGHNA, CDR2 YNFKEQ. The CDR3 length is 16 residues. V lost 1 base and J 0 bases, leaving 10 bases between the germline ends. The CDR3 region has the DNA TGTGCCAGCAGCCAAGGCCCCGGGACCTCCTACAATGAGCAGTTCTTC. Amino acid sequence: CASSQGPGTSYNEQFF.

Regarding this clonotype: Germline and junction disagree at one end, which may indicate a read error. The gene calls are TRBV4-2 and TRBJ2-5, with TRBD2 matching 8 bases. The last part of the DNA fits TRBJ2-4 better; the J call may be wrong. The CDR3 is made up of 16 amino acids. CDR1 is LGHNA, CDR2 YNFKEQ, per germline. The CDR3: CASSQPEREYQNIQYF. CDR3 coding DNA: TGTGCCAGTAGCCAACCGGAGCGGGAGTACCAAAACATTCAGTACTTC.

Many counts were recorded for this clonotype. V usage is TRBV13 and J usage is TRBJ2-1; D is unclear. Germline CDR1 reads PRHDT; CDR2 reads FYEKMQ (reference sequence). The length of the CDR3 is 13 residues. V lost 7 bases and J lost 0, with 7 bases in between. The CDR3 DNA reads as TGTGCCAGCACCTCGGGCTCCTACAATGAGCAGTTCTTC. It yields the protein CASTSGSYNEQFF.

This clonotype showed up many times. The chain recombines TRBV5-1 with TRBJ2-1, with 12 bases identical to TRBD1. V was clipped by 4 bases and J by 8 bases; unmatched bases: 7. The CDR3 extends over 15 amino acids. CDR1 and CDR2 (germline): SGHRS, YFSETQ. CDR3 in amino acids: CASSLPGQGAHEQFF. CDR3 nucleotide sequence: TGCGCCAGCAGCCTACCGGGACAGGGGGCGCATGAGCAGTTCTTC.

The genes are TRBV5-1 and TRBJ1-5; D unresolved. Trimming shortened V by 10 bases and J by 0 bases, and 11 bases separated the two germline ends. The CDR3 consists of 13 residues. The germline V gene has CDR1 SGHRS and CDR2 YFSETQ. CDR3 nucleotides: TGCGCCTCAGCTAGACATAGCAATCAGCCCCAGCATTTT. This translates into CASARHSNQPQHF. Based on the CDR3 plus reference TRBV5-1 and TRBJ1-5, the full variable domain is KAGVTQTPRYLIKTRGQQVTLSCSPISGHRSVSWYQQTPGQGLQFLFEYFSETQRNKGNFPGRFSGRQFSNSRSEMNVSTLELGDSALYLCASARHSNQPQHFGDGTRLSIL.

V is TRBV18 and J is TRBJ1-5; TRBD1 aligns across 11 bases. The CDR3 is 15 residues long. V was clipped by 5 bases and J by 6 bases; unmatched bases: 6. The germline gives CDR1 KGHSH, CDR2 LQKENI. CDR3 sequence (DNA): TGTGCCAGCTCATCTCGGGACAGGGGGAGTCAGCCCCAGCATTTT. It translates to CASSSRDRGSQPQHF.

This rearrangement joins TRBV11-2 to TRBJ1-6, with D tentatively TRBD1 (5 bases). The ends were cut back, 0 bases at V and 8 bases at J, with 14 bases in the middle. CDR1 and CDR2 from the germline V gene are SGHAT and FQNNGV. The CDR3 contains 16 residues. As DNA, the CDR3 is TGTGCCAGCAGCTTAGATTTCTGGGGGAAGGATTCACCCCTCCACTTT. It yields the protein CASSLDFWGKDSPLHF.

Many counts were recorded for this clonotype. The V call is TRBV30, the J call TRBJ2-3; maybe TRBD2 (6 bases). Germline CDR1 GTSNPN, CDR2 SVGIG (reference sequence). V gave up 1 base and J gave up 8 bases, with 7 bases separating them. The CDR3 consists of 11 residues. CDR3 residues: CAWSEGGTQYF. CDR3 sequence (DNA): TGTGCCTGGAGTGAGGGAGGTACGCAGTATTTT.

This chain connects TRBV6-5 to TRBJ2-2; 15 bases are a match to TRBD2. This CDR3 is built from 22 residues. CDR1 and CDR2 from the germline V gene are MNHEY and SVGAGI. The V and J ends lost 0 bases and 1 base, in that order; junction bases with no gene match: 12. CDR3 in amino acids: CASSYSSWTSGRALRNTGELFF. The CDR3 DNA is TGTGCCAGCAGTTACTCCAGTTGGACTAGCGGGAGGGCCTTGAGGAACACCGGGGAGCTGTTTTTT.

This clonotype appeared many times. The chain couples TRBV5-1 to TRBJ2-5, with 9 bases identical to TRBD2. Germline V lookup: CDR1 SGHRS, CDR2 YFSETQ. V was clipped by 0 bases and J by 3 bases; unmatched bases: 6. The CDR3 extends over 16 amino acids. The CDR3 DNA follows: TGCGCCAGCAGCTTGGCCCCAGCGGGGGGAAAAGAGACCCAGTACTTC. Protein product: CASSLAPAGGKETQYF.

This clonotype was seen ten or more times. V usage is TRBV4-1 and J usage is TRBJ1-6; D unresolved. The germline V and J ends were trimmed by 0 bases and 9 bases, with 12 bases remaining between them. The CDR3 has 15 amino acids. CDR1 and CDR2 from the germline V gene are MGHRA and YSYEKL. The CDR3, as DNA: TGCGCCAGCAGCCAAGAATTCCGGGCCGCTTCACCCCTCCACTTT. Its protein product is CASSQEFRAASPLHF.

Points on this clonotype: A clone one base away is much larger, so this may be a read error. The chain is built from TRBV5-1 and TRBJ2-1; D remains unclear. The J call may be wrong; the DNA end is better matched by TRBJ2-7. CDR3 length: 13 residues. Germline V CDR1 and CDR2: SGHRS, YFSETQ. The CDR3 here is CASSFIGYNEQYF. In nucleotides, the CDR3 is TGCGCCAGCAGCTTTATTGGGTACAATGAGCAGTACTTC.

This clonotype was recorded at least ten times. This chain connects TRBV25-1 to TRBJ1-4, with a tentative D call TRBD1 (6 bases). Deletions cut 6 bases from V and 8 bases from J, with 13 bases between. The CDR3 runs 13 residues. Germline V gene data show CDR1 as MGHDK and CDR2 as SYGVNS. As DNA, the CDR3 is TGTGCCAGCAGCCCCCGGGACACAGAAAAACTGTTTTTT. Its translation is CASSPRDTEKLFF.

The chain is built from TRBV20-1 and TRBJ1-5; 7 bases are a match to TRBD1. The junction had 4 bases not matched to a gene; V was cut back by 1 base and J by 4 bases. The length of the CDR3 is 14 residues. CDR1 DFQATT and CDR2 SNEGSKA come from the germline V gene (reference sequence). The CDR3 DNA reads TGCAGTGCTAGAGGGGACAGAGTAAATCAGCCCCAGCATTTT. Encoded protein: CSARGDRVNQPQHF.

This clonotype was found a few times. This chain uses TRBV27 with TRBJ2-5, with TRBD1 matching over 11 bases. TRBJ2-7 matches the DNA end more closely, so the J call is doubtful. The CDR3 extends over 14 amino acids. CDR1 and CDR2 from the germline V gene are MNHEY and SMNVEV (reference sequence). This CDR3 is CASSFGTGGYEQYF. CDR3 bases: TGTGCCAGCAGTTTTGGGACAGGGGGCTACGAGCAGTACTTC.

As to this clonotype: This may be a read error, as it is one base from a much larger clone. This sequence joins TRBV15 and TRBJ1-1, with 8 bases identical to TRBD1. In germline, CDR1 is LNHNV, CDR2 YYDKDF (reference sequence). This CDR3 is 14 amino acids long. CDR3 bases: TGTGCCACCGGCAGGGGGGACAGGTCCACTGAAGCTTTCTTT. Encoded protein: CATGRGDRSTEAFF.

The V call is TRBV7-3, the J call TRBJ2-1; TRBD1 is a possible D gene (6 bases). The end of the DNA is better explained by TRBJ2-7, so the J call may be wrong. CDR1 and CDR2 from the germline V gene are SGHTA and FQGTGA. The CDR3 consists of 16 residues. CDR3 amino acids: CASSSPTGRTYNEQYF. CDR3 nucleotides: TGTGCCAGCAGCTCTCCAACAGGGAGAACCTACAATGAGCAGTACTTC.

V and J are TRBV28 and TRBJ2-1; the D gene is possibly TRBD1 (5 bases). V shed 4 bases and J shed 10 bases, with 14 bases lying between them. The CDR3 contains 13 residues. Germline loops: CDR1 MDHEN, CDR2 SYDVKM. The CDR3 loop is CASSSPRVNEQFF. CDR3 coding DNA: TGTGCCAGCAGTTCGCCCAGGGTTAACGAGCAGTTCTTC.

This clonotype was counted at least ten times. CDR3 coding DNA: TGTGCCACCAGATCACAGGGGGGTTGGAATGAGCAGTTCTTC. This sequence encodes CATRSQGGWNEQFF. This chain links TRBV24-1 with TRBJ2-1, with 8 bases lining up with TRBD1. Germline CDR1 KGHDR, CDR2 SFDVKD. The CDR3 has 14 residues. V lost 7 bases, J lost 7 bases, and 8 bases stayed unmatched.

This chain links TRBV20-1 with TRBJ2-4; maybe TRBD1 (5 bases). The J call is uncertain, as TRBJ2-7 better fits the DNA end. The germline V gene encodes CDR1 DFQATT and CDR2 SNEGSKA (reference sequence). The CDR3 consists of 14 residues. This CDR3 is CSASSTEHYYEQYF. For the CDR3, the DNA is TGCAGTGCTTCATCGACAGAACATTACTACGAGCAGTACTTC.

This clonotype was seen ten or more times. The chain joins TRBV20-1 to TRBJ2-1; 7 nucleotides line up with TRBD2. The ends lost 0 bases at V and 7 bases at J; junction bases unmatched: 9. The CDR3 consists of 15 residues. Germline V CDR1 and CDR2: DFQATT, SNEGSKA (reference sequence). CDR3 amino acids: CSARDLRGGRNEQFF. Written as DNA, the CDR3 is TGCAGTGCTAGAGATCTTAGGGGAGGGCGGAATGAGCAGTTCTTC.